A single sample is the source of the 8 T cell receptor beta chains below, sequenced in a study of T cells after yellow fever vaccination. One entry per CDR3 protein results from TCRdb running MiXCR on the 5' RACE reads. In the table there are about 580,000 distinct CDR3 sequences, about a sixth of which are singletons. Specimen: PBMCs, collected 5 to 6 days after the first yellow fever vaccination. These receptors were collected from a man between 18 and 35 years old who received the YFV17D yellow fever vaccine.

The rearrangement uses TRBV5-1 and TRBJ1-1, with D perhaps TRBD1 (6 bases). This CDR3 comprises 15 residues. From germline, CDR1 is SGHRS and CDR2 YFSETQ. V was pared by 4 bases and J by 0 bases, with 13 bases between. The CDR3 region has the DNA TGCGCCAGCAGCGGCATACAGGGTATGAACACTGAAGCTTTCTTT. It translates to CASSGIQGMNTEAFF.

CDR3 coding DNA: TGCGCCAGCAGCCCCTCGGGGGGGACGTACTACGAGCAGTACTTC. Its translation is CASSPSGGTYYEQYF. This chain joins TRBV5-1 and TRBJ2-7; 8 bases align to TRBD2. Germline assignment: CDR1 SGHRS and CDR2 YFSETQ. The CDR3 has 15 amino acids. J lost 3 bases, V lost 4 bases, and 9 bases had no gene match. Supplemented by reference TRBV5-1 and TRBJ2-7, the full variable domain reads KAGVTQTPRYLIKTRGQQVTLSCSPISGHRSVSWYQQTPGQGLQFLFEYFSETQRNKGNFPGRFSGRQFSNSRSEMNVSTLELGDSALYLCASSPSGGTYYEQYFGPGTRLTVT.

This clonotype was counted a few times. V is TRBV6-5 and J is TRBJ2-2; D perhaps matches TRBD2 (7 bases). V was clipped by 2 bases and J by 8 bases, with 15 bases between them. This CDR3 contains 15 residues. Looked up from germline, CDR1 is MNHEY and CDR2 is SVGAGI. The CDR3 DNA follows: TGTGCCAGCAGTTACACGGGGGGCAAGGGGGGGGAGCTGTTTTTT. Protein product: CASSYTGGKGGELFF.

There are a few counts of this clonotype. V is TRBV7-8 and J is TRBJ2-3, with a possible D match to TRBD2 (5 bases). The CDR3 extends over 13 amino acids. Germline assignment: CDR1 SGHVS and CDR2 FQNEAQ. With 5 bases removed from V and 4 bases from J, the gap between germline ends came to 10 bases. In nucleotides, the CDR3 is TGTGCCAGCAGCACAATTAGCGCAGATACGCAGTATTTT. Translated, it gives CASSTISADTQYF.

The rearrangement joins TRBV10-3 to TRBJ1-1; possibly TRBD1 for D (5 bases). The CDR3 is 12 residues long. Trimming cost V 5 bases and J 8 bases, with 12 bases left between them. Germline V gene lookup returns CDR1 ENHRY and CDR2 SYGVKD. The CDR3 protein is CAISSLAGEAFF. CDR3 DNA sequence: TGTGCCATCAGTAGTCTCGCAGGGGAAGCTTTCTTT.

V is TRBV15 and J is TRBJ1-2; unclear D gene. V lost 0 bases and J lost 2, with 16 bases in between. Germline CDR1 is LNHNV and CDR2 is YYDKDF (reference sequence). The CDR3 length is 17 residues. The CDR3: CATSRDLLPPWNYGYTF. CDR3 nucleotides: TGTGCCACCAGCAGAGATTTATTACCGCCTTGGAACTATGGCTACACCTTC. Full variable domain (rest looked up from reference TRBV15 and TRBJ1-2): DAMVIQNPRYQVTQFGKPVTLSCSQTLNHNVMYWYQQKSSQAPKLLFHYYDKDFNNEADTPDNFQSRRPNTSFCFLDIRSPGLGDTAMYLCATSRDLLPPWNYGYTFGSGTRLTVV.

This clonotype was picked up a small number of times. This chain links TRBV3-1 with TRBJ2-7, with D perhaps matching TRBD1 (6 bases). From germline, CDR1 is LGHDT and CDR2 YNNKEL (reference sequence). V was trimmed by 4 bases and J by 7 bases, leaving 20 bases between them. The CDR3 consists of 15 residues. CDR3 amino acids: CASSPQQGWAGEQYF. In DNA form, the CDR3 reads TGTGCCAGCAGCCCCCAACAGGGATGGGCTGGGGAGCAGTACTTC.

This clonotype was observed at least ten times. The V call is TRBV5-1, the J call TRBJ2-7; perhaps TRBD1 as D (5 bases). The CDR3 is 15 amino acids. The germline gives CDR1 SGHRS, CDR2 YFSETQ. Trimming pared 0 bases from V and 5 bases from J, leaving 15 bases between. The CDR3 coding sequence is TGCGCCAGCAGCTTGGAAGGGCAGGGCAGCGACGAGCAGTACGTC. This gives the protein CASSLEGQGSDEQYV.